The rows below give T cell receptor beta chains drawn from one sample of a study of blood T cell repertoires in COVID-19. Using immunoSEQ multiplex PCR, the repertoire was profiled, and TCRdb retains in-frame clones only, with some absent. The table lists roughly 87,000 clones, roughly 83% of them singletons. The sample comprised peripheral blood. Every receptor here comes from a human donor in a cohort sampled during active COVID-19. CDR3s include the opening cysteine and the closing phenylalanine or tryptophan. Each record gives: clone size, D gene, J gene, V gene, CDR3 DNA, CDR3 protein. A D gene is named only where the DNA matches it firmly. Rows give clone size only sometimes, using once, few, many, or a class for an expanded clone.

clone_size: once; d_call: TRBD1; j_call: TRBJ2-7; v_call: TRBV27; cdr3_nt: TGTGCCAGCAGTTCGGACAGGGGGCTTAGCGAGCAGTACTTC; cdr3_aa: CASSSDRGLSEQYF
clone_size: -; d_call: -; j_call: TRBJ2-7; v_call: TRBV18; cdr3_nt: TGTGCCAGCTCACCCCCGAGCCCCTACGAGCAGTACTTC; cdr3_aa: CASSPPSPYEQYF
clone_size: -; d_call: -; j_call: TRBJ1-3; v_call: TRBV6-5; cdr3_nt: TGTGCCAGCAGTTTAACGACAGTTACTGGAAACACCATATATTTT; cdr3_aa: CASSLTTVTGNTIYF
clone_size: -; d_call: TRBD2; j_call: TRBJ2-1; v_call: TRBV9; cdr3_nt: TGTGCCAGCAGCGTAGAGACTAGCGGGGGGGCCTACAATGAGCAGTTCTTC; cdr3_aa: CASSVETSGGAYNEQFF
clone_size: -; d_call: -; j_call: TRBJ1-5; v_call: TRBV10-2; cdr3_nt: TGCGCCAGCAGCCTCGACAGTCTCGGCAATCAGCCCCAGCATTTT; cdr3_aa: CASSLDSLGNQPQHF
clone_size: -; d_call: -; j_call: TRBJ1-1; v_call: TRBV15; cdr3_nt: TGTGCCACCAGCAGACAGGGAATACACACTGAAGCTTTCTTT; cdr3_aa: CATSRQGIHTEAFF
clone_size: once; d_call: -; j_call: TRBJ2-5; v_call: TRBV7-8; cdr3_nt: TGTGCCAGCAGCTTAGATTCGAGACTGCCACTAGAGACCCAGTACTTC; cdr3_aa: CASSLDSRLPLETQYF
clone_size: -; d_call: -; j_call: TRBJ1-1; v_call: TRBV3-1/TRBV3-2; cdr3_nt: TGTGCCAGCAGCCCGTTGTGGAGGGTCACTGAAGCTTTCTTT; cdr3_aa: CASSPLWRVTEAFF
clone_size: -; d_call: -; j_call: TRBJ2-3; v_call: TRBV3-1/TRBV3-2; cdr3_nt: TGTGCCAGCAGCCAAGAAACTAGCACAGATACGCAGTATTTT; cdr3_aa: CASSQETSTDTQYF
clone_size: once; d_call: TRBD1; j_call: TRBJ1-2; v_call: TRBV7-9; cdr3_nt: TGTGCCAGCAGCTTAGGACAGGGGGCGTACTATGGCTACACCTTC; cdr3_aa: CASSLGQGAYYGYTF
clone_size: -; d_call: TRBD1; j_call: TRBJ1-6; v_call: TRBV30; cdr3_nt: TGTGCCTGGTGTCCTTCACAGGGGACGAGTTCACCCCTCCACTTT; cdr3_aa: CAWCPSQGTSSPLHF
clone_size: -; d_call: TRBD1; j_call: TRBJ2-3; v_call: TRBV11-2; cdr3_nt: TGTGCCAGCAGCTGGACAGGGCCAGATACGCAGTATTTT; cdr3_aa: CASSWTGPDTQYF
clone_size: -; d_call: TRBD1; j_call: TRBJ2-1; v_call: TRBV14; cdr3_nt: TGTGCCAGCAGCCACCCCGGGACAGGGTCTGGCAATGAGCAGTTCTTC; cdr3_aa: CASSHPGTGSGNEQFF
clone_size: -; d_call: TRBD1; j_call: TRBJ2-7; v_call: TRBV13; cdr3_nt: TGTGCCAGCAGCGTCCTGGACAGGGGGCTTCACGAGCAGTACTTC; cdr3_aa: CASSVLDRGLHEQYF
clone_size: -; d_call: TRBD1; j_call: TRBJ1-4; v_call: TRBV29-1; cdr3_nt: TGCAGCGTTGAAGGCGGTAAACGGGACAGGGGAGAAAAAAAACTGTTTTTT; cdr3_aa: CSVEGGKRDRGEKKLFF
clone_size: -; d_call: TRBD1; j_call: TRBJ2-3; v_call: TRBV6-5; cdr3_nt: TGTGCCAGCAGTTACGGGGACAGGGTATCAGATACGCAGTATTTT; cdr3_aa: CASSYGDRVSDTQYF
clone_size: -; d_call: -; j_call: TRBJ2-2; v_call: TRBV7-2; cdr3_nt: TGTGCCAGCAGCTTTTCTACAGCTTATCGCACCGGGGAGCTGTTTTTT; cdr3_aa: CASSFSTAYRTGELFF
clone_size: few; d_call: -; j_call: TRBJ1-2; v_call: TRBV5-1; cdr3_nt: TGCGCCAGCAGCTTTCTCCGCGATTATGGCTACACCTTC; cdr3_aa: CASSFLRDYGYTF
clone_size: -; d_call: -; j_call: TRBJ2-7; v_call: TRBV20-1; cdr3_nt: TGCAGTGCTAGTGGTCCGAGCTCCTACGAGCAGTACTTC; cdr3_aa: CSASGPSSYEQYF
clone_size: once; d_call: -; j_call: TRBJ1-6; v_call: TRBV4-2; cdr3_nt: TGTGCCAGCAGCCAAGATCGTCTAGGTAGATATAATTCACCCCTCCACTTT; cdr3_aa: CASSQDRLGRYNSPLHF